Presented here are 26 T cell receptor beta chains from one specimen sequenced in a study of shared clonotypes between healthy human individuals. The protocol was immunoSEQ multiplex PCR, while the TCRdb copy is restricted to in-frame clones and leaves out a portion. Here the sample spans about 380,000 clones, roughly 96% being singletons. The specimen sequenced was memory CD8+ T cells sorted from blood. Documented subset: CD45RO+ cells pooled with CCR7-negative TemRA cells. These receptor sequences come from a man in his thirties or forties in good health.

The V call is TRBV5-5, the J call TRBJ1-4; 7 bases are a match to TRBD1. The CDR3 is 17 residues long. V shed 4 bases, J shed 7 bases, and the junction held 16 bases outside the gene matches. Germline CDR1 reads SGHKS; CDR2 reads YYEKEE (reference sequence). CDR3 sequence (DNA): TGTGCCAGCAGCCCCCCTTTCCGGGACAGCGGGAGTGAAAAACTGTTTTTT. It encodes CASSPPFRDSGSEKLFF.

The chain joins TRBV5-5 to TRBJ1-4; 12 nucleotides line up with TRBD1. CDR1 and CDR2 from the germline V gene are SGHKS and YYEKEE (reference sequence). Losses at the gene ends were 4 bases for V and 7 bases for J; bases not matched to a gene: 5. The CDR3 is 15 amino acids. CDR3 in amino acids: CASSGDRGRIEKLFF. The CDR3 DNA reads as TGTGCCAGCAGCGGGGACAGGGGGCGGATTGAAAAACTGTTTTTT.

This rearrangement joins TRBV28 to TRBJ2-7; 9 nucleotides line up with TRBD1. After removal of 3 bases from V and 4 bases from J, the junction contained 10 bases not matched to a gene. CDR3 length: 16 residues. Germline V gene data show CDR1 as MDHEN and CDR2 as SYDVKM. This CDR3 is CASSLRSGQGKYEQYF. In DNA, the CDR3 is TGTGCCAGCAGTTTGAGGTCGGGACAGGGAAAATACGAGCAGTACTTC.

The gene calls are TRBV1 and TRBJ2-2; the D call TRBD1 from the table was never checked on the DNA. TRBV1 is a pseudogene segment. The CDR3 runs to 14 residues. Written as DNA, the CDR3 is TGCACCAGCGTACAGGGGGCAAACACCGGGGAGCTGTTTTTT. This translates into CTSVQGANTGELFF.

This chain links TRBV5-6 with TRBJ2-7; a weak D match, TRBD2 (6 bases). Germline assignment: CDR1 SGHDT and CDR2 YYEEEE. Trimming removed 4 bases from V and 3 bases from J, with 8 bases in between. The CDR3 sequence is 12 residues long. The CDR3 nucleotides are TGTGCCAGCAGCATCGGGAGCTACGAGCAGTACTTC. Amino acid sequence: CASSIGSYEQYF.

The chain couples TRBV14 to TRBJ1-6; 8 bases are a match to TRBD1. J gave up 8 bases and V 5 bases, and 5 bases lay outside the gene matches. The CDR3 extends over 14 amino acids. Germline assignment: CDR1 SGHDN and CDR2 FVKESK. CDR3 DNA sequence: TGTGCCAGCAGCTACACAGGGGGTGATTCACCCCTCCACTTT. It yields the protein CASSYTGGDSPLHF.

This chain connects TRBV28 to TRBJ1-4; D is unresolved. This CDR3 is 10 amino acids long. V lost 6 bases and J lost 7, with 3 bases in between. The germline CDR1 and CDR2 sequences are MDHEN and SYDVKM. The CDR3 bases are TGTGCCAGCAGCGGTGAAAAACTGTTTTTT. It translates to CASSGEKLFF.

The chain's CDR3 is CASSKVIIAGGPYNEQFF. The DNA for the CDR3 is TGTGCCAGCAGCAAAGTGATAATAGCGGGAGGGCCTTACAATGAGCAGTTCTTC. The genes are TRBV21-1 and TRBJ2-1; the table calls TRBD2, which could not be checked here. TRBV21-1 is a documented pseudogene. The CDR3 consists of 18 residues.

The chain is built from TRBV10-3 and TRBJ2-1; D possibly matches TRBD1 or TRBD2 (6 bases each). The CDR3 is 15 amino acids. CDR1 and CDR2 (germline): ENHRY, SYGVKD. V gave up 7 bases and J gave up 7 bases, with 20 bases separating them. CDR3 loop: CAITPGAATVNEQFF. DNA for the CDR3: TGTGCCATCACCCCGGGGGCGGCGACGGTGAATGAGCAGTTCTTC.

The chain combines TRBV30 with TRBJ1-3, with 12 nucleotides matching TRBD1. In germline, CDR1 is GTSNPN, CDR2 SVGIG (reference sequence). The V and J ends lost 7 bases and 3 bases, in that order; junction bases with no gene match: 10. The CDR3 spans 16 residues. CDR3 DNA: TGTGCCTCCGGGACAGGGGGCGCTTTGGGTGGAAACACCATATATTTT. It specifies CASGTGGALGGNTIYF.

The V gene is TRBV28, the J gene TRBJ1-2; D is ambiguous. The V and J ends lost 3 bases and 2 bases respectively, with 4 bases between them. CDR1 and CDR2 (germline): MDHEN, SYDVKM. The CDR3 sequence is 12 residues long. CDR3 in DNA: TGTGCCAGCAGTTTTAAAAACTATGGCTACACCTTC. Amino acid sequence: CASSFKNYGYTF.

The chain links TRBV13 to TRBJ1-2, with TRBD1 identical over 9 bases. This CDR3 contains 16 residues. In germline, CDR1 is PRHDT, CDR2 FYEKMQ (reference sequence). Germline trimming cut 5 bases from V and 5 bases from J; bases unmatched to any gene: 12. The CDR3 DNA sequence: TGTGCCAGCAGCCCCAGACAGGGGGGGGTCGCTTATGGCTACACCTTC. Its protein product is CASSPRQGGVAYGYTF.

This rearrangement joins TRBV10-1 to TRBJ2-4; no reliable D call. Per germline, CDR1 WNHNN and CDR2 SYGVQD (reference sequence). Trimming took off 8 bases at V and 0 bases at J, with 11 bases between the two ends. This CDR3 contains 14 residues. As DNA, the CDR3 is TGCGCCAGCGAGGCGGAGTTAGCCAAAAACATTCAGTACTTC. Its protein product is CASEAELAKNIQYF.

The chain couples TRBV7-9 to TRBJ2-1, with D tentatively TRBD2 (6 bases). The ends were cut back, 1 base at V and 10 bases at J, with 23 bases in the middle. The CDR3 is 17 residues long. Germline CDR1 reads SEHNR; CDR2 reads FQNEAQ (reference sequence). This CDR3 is CASSLEPQGAGLKEQFF. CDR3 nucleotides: TGTGCCAGCAGCTTAGAGCCTCAGGGCGCGGGGCTAAAGGAGCAGTTCTTC.

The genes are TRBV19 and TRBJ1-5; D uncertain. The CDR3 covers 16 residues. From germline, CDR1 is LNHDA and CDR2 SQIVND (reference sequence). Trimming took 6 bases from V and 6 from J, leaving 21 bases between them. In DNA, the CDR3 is TGTGCCAGTAGCATGCTTCCGAAGTCCACCAGTCAGCCCCAGCATTTT. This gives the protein CASSMLPKSTSQPQHF.

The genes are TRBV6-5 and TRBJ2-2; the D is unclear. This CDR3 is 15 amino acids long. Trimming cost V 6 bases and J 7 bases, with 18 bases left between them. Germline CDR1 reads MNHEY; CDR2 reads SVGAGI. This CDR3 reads CASRKRTSPGGELFF. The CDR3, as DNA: TGTGCCAGCAGGAAAAGGACCTCTCCTGGCGGGGAGCTGTTTTTT.

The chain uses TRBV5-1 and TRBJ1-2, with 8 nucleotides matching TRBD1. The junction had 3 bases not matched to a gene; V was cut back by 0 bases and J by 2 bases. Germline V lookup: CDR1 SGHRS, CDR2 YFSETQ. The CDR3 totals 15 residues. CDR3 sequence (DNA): TGCGCCAGCAGCTTGGTGGACAGGGAAAACTATGGCTACACCTTC. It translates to CASSLVDRENYGYTF.

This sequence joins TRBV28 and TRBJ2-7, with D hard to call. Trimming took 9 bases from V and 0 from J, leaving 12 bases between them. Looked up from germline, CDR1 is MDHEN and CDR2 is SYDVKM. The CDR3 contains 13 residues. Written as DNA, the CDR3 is TGTGCCAGTGACTCGTCCAGCTCCTACGAGCAGTACTTC. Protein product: CASDSSSSYEQYF.

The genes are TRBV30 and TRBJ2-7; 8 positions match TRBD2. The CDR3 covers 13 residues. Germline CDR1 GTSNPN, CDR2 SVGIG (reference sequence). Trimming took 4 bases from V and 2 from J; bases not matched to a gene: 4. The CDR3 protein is CAWIREGAYEQYF. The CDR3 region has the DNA TGTGCCTGGATCCGGGAGGGGGCCTACGAGCAGTACTTC.

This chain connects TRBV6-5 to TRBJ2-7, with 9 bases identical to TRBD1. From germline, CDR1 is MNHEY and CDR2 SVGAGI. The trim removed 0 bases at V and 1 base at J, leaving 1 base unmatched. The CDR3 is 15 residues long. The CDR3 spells CASSYSGQGSYEQYF. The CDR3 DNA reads TGTGCCAGCAGTTACTCAGGACAGGGGTCCTACGAGCAGTACTTC.

The CDR3 sequence: CASSSGTNTDTQYF. The CDR3 nucleotides read TGTGCCAGTAGTAGCGGGACAAACACAGATACGCAGTATTTT. This sequence joins TRBV19 and TRBJ2-3; D tentatively reads TRBD1 or TRBD2 (6 bases each). Trimming removed 4 bases from V and 2 bases from J, with 10 bases in between. The germline V gene has CDR1 LNHDA and CDR2 SQIVND (reference sequence). The length of the CDR3 is 14 residues.

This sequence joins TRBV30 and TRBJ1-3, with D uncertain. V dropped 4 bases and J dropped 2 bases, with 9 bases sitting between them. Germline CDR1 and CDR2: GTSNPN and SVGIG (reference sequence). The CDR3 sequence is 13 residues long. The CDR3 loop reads CAWTSSPGNTIYF. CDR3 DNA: TGTGCCTGGACTAGTTCTCCTGGAAACACCATATATTTT.

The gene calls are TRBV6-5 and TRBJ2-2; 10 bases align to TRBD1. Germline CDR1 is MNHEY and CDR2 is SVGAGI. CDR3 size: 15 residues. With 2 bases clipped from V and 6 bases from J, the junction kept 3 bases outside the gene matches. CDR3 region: CASSYTGQGSGELFF. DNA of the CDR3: TGTGCCAGCAGTTACACGGGACAGGGGTCCGGGGAGCTGTTTTTT.

CDR3: CASSRGLPYGYTF. The DNA of the CDR3 is TGTGCCAGCAGTCGTGGACTGCCCTATGGCTACACCTTC. The V call is TRBV28, the J call TRBJ1-2, with D hard to call. The V end was cut by 5 bases, the J end by 4 bases, with 11 bases between. This CDR3 region has 13 residues. The germline gives CDR1 MDHEN, CDR2 SYDVKM.

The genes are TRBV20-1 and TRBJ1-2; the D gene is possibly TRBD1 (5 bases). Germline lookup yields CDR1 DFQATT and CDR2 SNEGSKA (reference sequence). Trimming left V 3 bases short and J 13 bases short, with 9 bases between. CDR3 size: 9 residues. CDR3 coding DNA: TGCAGTGCTAGGAGGGGAGGCACCTTC. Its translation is CSARRGGTF.

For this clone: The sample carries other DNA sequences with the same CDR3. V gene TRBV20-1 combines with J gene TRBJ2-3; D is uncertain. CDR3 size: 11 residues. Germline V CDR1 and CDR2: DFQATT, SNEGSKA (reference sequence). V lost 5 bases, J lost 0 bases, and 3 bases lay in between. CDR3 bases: TGCAGTGCTTCCAGCACAGATACGCAGTATTTT. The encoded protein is CSASSTDTQYF.